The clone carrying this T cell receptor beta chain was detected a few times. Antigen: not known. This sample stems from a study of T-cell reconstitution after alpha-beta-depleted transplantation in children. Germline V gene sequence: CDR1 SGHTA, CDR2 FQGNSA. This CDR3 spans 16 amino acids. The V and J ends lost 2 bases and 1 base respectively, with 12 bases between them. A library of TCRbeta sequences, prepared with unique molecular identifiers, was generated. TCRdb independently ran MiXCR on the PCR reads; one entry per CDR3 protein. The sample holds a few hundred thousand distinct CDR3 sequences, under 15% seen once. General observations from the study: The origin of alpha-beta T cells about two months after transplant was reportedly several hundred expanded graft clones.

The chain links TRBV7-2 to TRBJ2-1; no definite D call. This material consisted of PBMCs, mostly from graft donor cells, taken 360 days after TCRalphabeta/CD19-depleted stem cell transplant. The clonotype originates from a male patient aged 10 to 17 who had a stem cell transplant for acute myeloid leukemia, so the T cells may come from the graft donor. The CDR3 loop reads CASSLRALSSYNEQFF. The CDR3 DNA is TGTGCCAGCAGCTTAAGGGCCCTAAGTTCCTACAATGAGCAGTTCTTC.